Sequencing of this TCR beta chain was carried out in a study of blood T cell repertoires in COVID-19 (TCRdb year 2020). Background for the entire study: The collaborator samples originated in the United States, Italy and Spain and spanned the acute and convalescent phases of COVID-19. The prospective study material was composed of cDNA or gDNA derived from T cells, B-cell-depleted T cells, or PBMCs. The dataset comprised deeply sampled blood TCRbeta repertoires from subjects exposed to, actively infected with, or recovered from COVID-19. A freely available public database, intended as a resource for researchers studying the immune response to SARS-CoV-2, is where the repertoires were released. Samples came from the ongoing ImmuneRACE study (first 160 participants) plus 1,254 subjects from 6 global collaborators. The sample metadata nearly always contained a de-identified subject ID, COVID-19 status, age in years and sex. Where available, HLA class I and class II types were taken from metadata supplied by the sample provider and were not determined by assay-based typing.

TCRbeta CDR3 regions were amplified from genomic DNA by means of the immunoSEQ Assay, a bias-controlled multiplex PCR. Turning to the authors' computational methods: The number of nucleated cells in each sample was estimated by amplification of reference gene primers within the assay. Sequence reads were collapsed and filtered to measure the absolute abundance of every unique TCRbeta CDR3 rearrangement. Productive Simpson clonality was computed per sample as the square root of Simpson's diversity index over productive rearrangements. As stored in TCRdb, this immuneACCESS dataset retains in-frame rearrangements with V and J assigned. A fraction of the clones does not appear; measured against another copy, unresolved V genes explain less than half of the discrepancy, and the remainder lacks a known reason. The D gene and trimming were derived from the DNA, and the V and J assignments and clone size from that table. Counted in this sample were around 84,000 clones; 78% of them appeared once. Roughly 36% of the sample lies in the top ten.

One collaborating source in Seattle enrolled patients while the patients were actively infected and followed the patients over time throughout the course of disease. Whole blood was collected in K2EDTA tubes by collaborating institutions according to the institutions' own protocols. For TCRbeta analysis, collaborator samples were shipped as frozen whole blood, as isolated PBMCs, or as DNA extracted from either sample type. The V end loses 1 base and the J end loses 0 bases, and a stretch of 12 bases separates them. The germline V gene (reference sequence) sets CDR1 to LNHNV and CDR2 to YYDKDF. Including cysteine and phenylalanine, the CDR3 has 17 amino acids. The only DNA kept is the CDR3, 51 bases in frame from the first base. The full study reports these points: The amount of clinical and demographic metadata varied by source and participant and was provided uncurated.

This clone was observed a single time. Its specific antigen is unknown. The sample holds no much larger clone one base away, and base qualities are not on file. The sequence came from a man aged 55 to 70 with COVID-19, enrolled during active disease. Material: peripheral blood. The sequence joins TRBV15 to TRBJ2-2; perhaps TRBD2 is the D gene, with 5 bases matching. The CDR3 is CATSRGRERTNTGELFF. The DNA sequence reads TGTGCCACCAGCAGAGGGAGAGAGCGGACGAACACCGGGGAGCTGTTTTTT.